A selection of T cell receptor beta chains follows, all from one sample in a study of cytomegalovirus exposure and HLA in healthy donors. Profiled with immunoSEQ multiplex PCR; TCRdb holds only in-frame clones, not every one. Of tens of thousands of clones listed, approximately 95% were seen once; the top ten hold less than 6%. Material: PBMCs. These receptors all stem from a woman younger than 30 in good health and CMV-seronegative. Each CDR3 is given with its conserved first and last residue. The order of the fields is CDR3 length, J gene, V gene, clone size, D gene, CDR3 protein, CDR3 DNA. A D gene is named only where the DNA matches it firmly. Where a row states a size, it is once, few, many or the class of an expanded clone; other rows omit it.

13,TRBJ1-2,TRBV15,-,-,CATSRLDTDGYTF,TGTGCCACCAGCAGACTCGACACCGATGGCTACACCTTC
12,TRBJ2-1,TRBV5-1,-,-,CASSLIVNEQFF,TGCGCCAGCAGCTTGATAGTTAATGAGCAGTTCTTC
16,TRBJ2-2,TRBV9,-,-,CASSVGGTANTGELFF,TGTGCCAGCAGCGTAGGTGGAACAGCGAACACCGGGGAGCTGTTTTTT
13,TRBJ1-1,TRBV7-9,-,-,CASSFPTGTEAFF,TGTGCCAGCAGCTTCCCGACGGGGACTGAAGCTTTCTTT
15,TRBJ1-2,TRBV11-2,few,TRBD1,CASSPQGARNYGYTF,TGTGCCAGCAGCCCACAGGGGGCCAGGAACTATGGCTACACCTTC
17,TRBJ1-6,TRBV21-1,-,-,CASSKGRDRGQTSPLHF,TGTGCCAGCAGCAAAGGAAGGGATCGGGGTCAAACTTCACCCCTCCACTTT
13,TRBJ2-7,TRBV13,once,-,CASSPGTPYEQYF,TGTGCCAGCAGCCCGGGGACTCCCTACGAGCAGTACTTC
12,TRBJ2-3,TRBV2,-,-,CASNRVTDTQYF,TGTGCCAGCAACAGGGTTACAGATACGCAGTATTTT
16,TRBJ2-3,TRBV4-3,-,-,CASSPSGGARTDTQYF,TGCGCCAGCAGCCCCTCTGGGGGGGCCCGCACAGATACGCAGTATTTT
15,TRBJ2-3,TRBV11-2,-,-,CASSFGAGMWDTQYF,TGTGCCAGCAGCTTCGGCGCGGGTATGTGGGATACGCAGTATTTT
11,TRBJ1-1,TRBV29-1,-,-,CSVGRNTEAFF,TGCAGCGTTGGTAGGAACACTGAAGCTTTCTTT
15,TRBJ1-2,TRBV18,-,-,CASSPPLTSGYGYTF,TGTGCCAGCTCACCTCCGCTTACATCAGGCTATGGCTACACCTTC
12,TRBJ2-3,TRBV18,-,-,CASSPNTDTQYF,TGTGCCAGCTCTCCTAACACAGATACGCAGTATTTT
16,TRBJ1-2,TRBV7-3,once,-,CASSSSLRGAYSGYTF,TGTGCCAGCAGCTCCTCATTACGGGGGGCGTATTCTGGCTACACCTTC
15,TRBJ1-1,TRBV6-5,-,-,CASSYSRGRITEAFF,TGTGCCAGCAGTTACTCACGAGGTCGGATCACTGAAGCTTTCTTT
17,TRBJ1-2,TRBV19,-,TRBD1,CASSPLRDSKVMGGYTF,TGTGCCAGTAGTCCACTAAGGGACAGCAAGGTCATGGGGGGCTACACCTTC
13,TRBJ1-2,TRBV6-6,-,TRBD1,CAGSGQGGRGYTF,TGTGCCGGCTCGGGACAGGGAGGAAGGGGCTACACCTTC
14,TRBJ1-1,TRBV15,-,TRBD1,CATSRGTGGTEAFF,TGTGCCACCAGCAGGGGTACAGGGGGCACTGAAGCTTTCTTT
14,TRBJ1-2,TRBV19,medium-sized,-,CASSLRRQDYGYTF,TGTGCCAGTAGTCTACGGAGACAGGACTATGGCTACACCTTC
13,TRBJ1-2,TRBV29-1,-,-,CSVYQGSADGYTF,TGCAGCGTTTACCAGGGTTCCGCCGATGGCTACACCTTC
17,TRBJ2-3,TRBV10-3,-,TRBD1,CAISENWGQGGTDTQYF,TGTGCCATCAGTGAGAATTGGGGACAGGGTGGCACAGATACGCAGTATTTT
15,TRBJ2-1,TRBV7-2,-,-,CASSLGSVIYNEQFF,TGTGCCAGCAGCTTGGGCTCCGTGATCTACAATGAGCAGTTCTTC
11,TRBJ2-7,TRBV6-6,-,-,CASRRTYEQYF,TGTGCCAGCAGGCGGACATACGAGCAGTACTTC
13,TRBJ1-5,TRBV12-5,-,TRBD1,CASVRTGVQPQHF,TGTGCTAGTGTTCGTACAGGGGTTCAGCCCCAGCATTTT
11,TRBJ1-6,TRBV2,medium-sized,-,CASGRNSPLHF,TGTGCCAGCGGTAGAAATTCACCCCTCCACTTT
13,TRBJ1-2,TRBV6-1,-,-,CAITVTTNYGYTF,TGTGCCATCACCGTTACAACCAACTATGGCTACACCTTC
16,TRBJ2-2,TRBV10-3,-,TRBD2,CAITPGLDSGTGELFF,TGTGCCATCACCCCGGGACTAGATTCGGGCACCGGGGAGCTGTTTTTT
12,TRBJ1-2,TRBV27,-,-,CASSDSRFGYTF,TGTGCCAGCAGTGACTCTAGGTTTGGCTACACCTTC
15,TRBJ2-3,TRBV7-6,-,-,CASSTRVKRTDTQYF,TGTGCCAGCAGCACCCGGGTTAAACGCACAGATACGCAGTATTTT
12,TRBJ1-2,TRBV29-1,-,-,CSVDQANYGYTF,TGCAGCGTTGACCAGGCAAACTATGGCTACACCTTC
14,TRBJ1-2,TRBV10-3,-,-,CAISDEGRSYGYTF,TGTGCCATCAGTGACGAGGGCCGTAGCTATGGCTACACCTTC
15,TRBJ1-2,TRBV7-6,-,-,CASSLAPVGGDGYTF,TGTGCCAGCAGCTTAGCACCAGTGGGGGGGGATGGCTACACCTTC
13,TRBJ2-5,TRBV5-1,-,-,CASSFQGQETQYF,TGCGCCAGCAGCTTTCAGGGTCAAGAGACCCAGTACTTC
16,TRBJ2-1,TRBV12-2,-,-,CASRLAGAVTYNEQFF,TGTGCAAGTCGCTTAGCGGGGGCGGTTACCTACAATGAGCAGTTCTTC
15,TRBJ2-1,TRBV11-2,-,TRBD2,CASSFLSGGGNEQFF,TGTGCCAGCAGCTTTCTAAGCGGGGGGGGAAATGAGCAGTTCTTC
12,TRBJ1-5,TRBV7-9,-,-,CASSLGPGPQHF,TGTGCCAGCAGCTTAGGACCGGGACCCCAGCATTTT
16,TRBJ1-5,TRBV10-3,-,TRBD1,CASSTGGQLSNQPQHF,TGTGCCAGCTCCACAGGGGGCCAGCTAAGCAATCAGCCCCAGCATTTT
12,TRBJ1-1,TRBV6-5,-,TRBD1,CASRRTGAEAFF,TGTGCCAGCAGAAGGACAGGGGCTGAAGCTTTCTTT
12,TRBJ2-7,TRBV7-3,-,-,CASSLSLGEQYF,TGTGCCAGCAGCTTATCACTCGGCGAGCAGTACTTC
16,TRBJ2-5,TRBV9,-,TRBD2,CASSVAPLAGEETQYF,TGTGCCAGCAGCGTCGCTCCCCTAGCGGGGGAAGAGACCCAGTACTTC
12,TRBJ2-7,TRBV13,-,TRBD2,CASSLSGGEQYF,TGTGCCAGCAGCTTATCGGGGGGCGAGCAGTACTTC
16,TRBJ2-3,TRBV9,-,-,CASSVGTLPSTDTQYF,TGTGCCAGCAGCGTAGGAACATTACCAAGCACAGATACGCAGTATTTT
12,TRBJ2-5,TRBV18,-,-,CASSQDQETQYF,TGTGCCAGCTCCCAGGACCAAGAGACCCAGTACTTC
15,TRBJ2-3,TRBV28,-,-,CASSLGGYQGNTQYF,TGTGCCAGCAGTTTAGGGGGGTACCAGGGAAATACGCAGTATTTT
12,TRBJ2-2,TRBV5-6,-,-,CASSFGPGELFF,TGTGCCAGCAGCTTTGGCCCCGGGGAGCTGTTTTTT
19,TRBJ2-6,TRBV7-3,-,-,CASSPSGIGGLSGANVLTF,TGTGCCAGCAGCCCAAGTGGGATCGGCGGGCTCTCTGGGGCCAACGTCCTGACTTTC
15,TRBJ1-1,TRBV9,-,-,CASSVASQMNTEAFF,TGTGCCAGCAGCGTAGCTTCTCAGATGAACACTGAAGCTTTCTTT
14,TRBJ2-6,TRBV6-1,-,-,CASSELSGANVLTF,TGTGCCAGCAGTGAACTCTCTGGGGCCAACGTCCTGACTTTC
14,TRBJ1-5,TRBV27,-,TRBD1,CASSMGQGNQPQHF,TGTGCCAGCAGTATGGGACAGGGAAATCAGCCCCAGCATTTT
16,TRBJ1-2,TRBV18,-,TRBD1,CASSPGTGATNYGYTF,TGTGCCAGCTCACCCGGGACAGGGGCGACTAACTATGGCTACACCTTC
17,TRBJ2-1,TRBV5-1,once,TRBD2,CASSRPPGLAGYNEQFF,TGCGCCAGCAGCCGACCTCCGGGACTAGCGGGCTACAATGAGCAGTTCTTC